These T cell receptor beta chains were read from a single sample in a study of T cell responses to AZD1222 COVID-19 vaccine. The data were produced by immunoSEQ multiplex PCR, yet TCRdb's version contains in-frame clones alone and is incomplete. The sample lists roughly 100,000 clones; about 88% were seen once. The sequencing used peripheral blood, collected on day 0 of AZD1222 vaccination. The receptors derive from an adult in good health. Both conserved end residues are part of each CDR3. Fields, in order: J gene, D gene, V gene, clone size, CDR3 DNA, CDR3 protein. The D gene is left open where the match is weak. Clone size is shown for a subset of rows, as once, few, many or a class of expanded clone.

j_call: TRBJ2-1
d_call: TRBD2
v_call: TRBV2
clone_size: .
cdr3_nt: TGTGCCAGCAGCAAGGGGACTAGCGGGATGAGCTCCTACAATGAGCAGTTCTTC
cdr3_aa: CASSKGTSGMSSYNEQFF

j_call: TRBJ2-7
d_call: TRBD2
v_call: TRBV7-2
clone_size: .
cdr3_nt: TGTGCCAGCAGCTGGGCCGCCGGACTAGCGGGAGTAGAGCAGTACTTC
cdr3_aa: CASSWAAGLAGVEQYF

j_call: TRBJ1-3
d_call: TRBD1
v_call: TRBV27
clone_size: .
cdr3_nt: TGTGCCAGCAGTTCAACAGGGGGCAGTGGAAACACCATATATTTT
cdr3_aa: CASSSTGGSGNTIYF

j_call: TRBJ2-7
d_call: .
v_call: TRBV7-8
clone_size: .
cdr3_nt: TGTGCCAGCAGCTTATATTGGGACACATCCTACGAGCAGTACTTC
cdr3_aa: CASSLYWDTSYEQYF

j_call: TRBJ1-2
d_call: .
v_call: TRBV7-9
clone_size: few
cdr3_nt: TGTGCCAGCAGCTTAGGTGTCTGGGAGAAAGGCTACACCTTC
cdr3_aa: CASSLGVWEKGYTF

j_call: TRBJ1-2
d_call: .
v_call: TRBV28
clone_size: .
cdr3_nt: TGTGCCAGCGCCTGGGACACAAACTATGGCTACACCTTC
cdr3_aa: CASAWDTNYGYTF

j_call: TRBJ1-6
d_call: .
v_call: TRBV27
clone_size: .
cdr3_nt: TGTGCCAGCAGTAGACAGGTGGCTGGTTCACCCCTCCACTTT
cdr3_aa: CASSRQVAGSPLHF

j_call: TRBJ2-7
d_call: .
v_call: TRBV3-1/TRBV3-2
clone_size: few
cdr3_nt: TGTGCCAGCAGCCAAAACCTCCACACCTACGAGCAGTACTTC
cdr3_aa: CASSQNLHTYEQYF

j_call: TRBJ2-6
d_call: TRBD1
v_call: TRBV7-3
clone_size: .
cdr3_nt: TGTGCCAGCAGCCTTACAGGGGCTACCATCTCTGGGGCCAACGTCCTGACTTTC
cdr3_aa: CASSLTGATISGANVLTF

j_call: TRBJ2-4
d_call: .
v_call: TRBV2
clone_size: .
cdr3_nt: TGTGCCAGCACGCGCGAAAACATTCAGTACTTC
cdr3_aa: CASTRENIQYF

j_call: TRBJ1-3
d_call: .
v_call: TRBV9
clone_size: .
cdr3_nt: TGTGCCAGCAGCGAAACAGGGAACGGAAACACCATATATTTT
cdr3_aa: CASSETGNGNTIYF

j_call: TRBJ2-5
d_call: TRBD2
v_call: TRBV27
clone_size: once
cdr3_nt: TGTGCCAGCAGTTTCCCAGGCAGGGGACTAGATAAGGGCGGAGAGACCCAGTACTTC
cdr3_aa: CASSFPGRGLDKGGETQYF

j_call: TRBJ2-7
d_call: .
v_call: TRBV3-1/TRBV3-2
clone_size: once
cdr3_nt: TGTGCCAGCAGCGCCCACCCTAGCTACGAGCAGTACTTC
cdr3_aa: CASSAHPSYEQYF

j_call: TRBJ2-1
d_call: .
v_call: TRBV15
clone_size: .
cdr3_nt: TGTGCCACCAGCAGAGATACGGCGGGAAACAATGAGCAGTTCTTC
cdr3_aa: CATSRDTAGNNEQFF

j_call: TRBJ1-4
d_call: .
v_call: TRBV5-1
clone_size: .
cdr3_nt: TGCGCCAGCAGCTTGGAACCGCAGGAAGGAAAACTGTTTTTT
cdr3_aa: CASSLEPQEGKLFF

j_call: TRBJ1-5
d_call: TRBD1
v_call: TRBV15
clone_size: .
cdr3_nt: TGTGCCACCAGCTTGACCAGGGGGCGGCTAGGTAATCAGCCCCAGCATTTT
cdr3_aa: CATSLTRGRLGNQPQHF

j_call: TRBJ2-2
d_call: TRBD1
v_call: TRBV18
clone_size: .
cdr3_nt: TGTGCCAGCTCAACCGGACAGGTTGGCACCGGGGAGCTGTTTTTT
cdr3_aa: CASSTGQVGTGELFF

j_call: TRBJ2-6
d_call: TRBD1
v_call: TRBV28
clone_size: .
cdr3_nt: TGTGCCAGCAGTTTTTTGACAGGGGGCGTTGGGGCCAACGTCCTGACTTTC
cdr3_aa: CASSFLTGGVGANVLTF

j_call: TRBJ2-5
d_call: .
v_call: TRBV11-2
clone_size: .
cdr3_nt: TGTGCCAGCAGCTTAGCCCCGGAGGGGATGAAGACCCAGTACTTC
cdr3_aa: CASSLAPEGMKTQYF

j_call: TRBJ1-6
d_call: .
v_call: TRBV30
clone_size: few
cdr3_nt: TGTGCCTGGGCCGGGGCAGGGGATTCACCCCTCCACTTT
cdr3_aa: CAWAGAGDSPLHF

j_call: TRBJ2-5
d_call: TRBD1
v_call: TRBV20-1
clone_size: .
cdr3_nt: TGCAGTGCTAGTATCACAGGGGTAGATGAGACCCAGTACTTC
cdr3_aa: CSASITGVDETQYF

j_call: TRBJ2-5
d_call: .
v_call: TRBV19
clone_size: few
cdr3_nt: TGTGCCAGTAGTAACGGGTTTGGAGAGACCCAGTACTTC
cdr3_aa: CASSNGFGETQYF

j_call: TRBJ2-5
d_call: TRBD1
v_call: TRBV5-1
clone_size: .
cdr3_nt: TGCGCCAGCAGCCGCCGACAGGGCCTCCAAGAGACCCAGTACTTC
cdr3_aa: CASSRRQGLQETQYF

j_call: TRBJ2-1
d_call: TRBD1
v_call: TRBV5-1
clone_size: .
cdr3_nt: TGCGCCAGCAGCACGCAGGGGACAGGGGCTTACAATGAGCAGTTCTTC
cdr3_aa: CASSTQGTGAYNEQFF

j_call: TRBJ1-2
d_call: .
v_call: TRBV14
clone_size: .
cdr3_nt: TGTGCCAGCAGCCAAGCCCCAGCCCCCAAGAGCGGCTACACCTTC
cdr3_aa: CASSQAPAPKSGYTF

j_call: TRBJ1-4
d_call: TRBD1
v_call: TRBV6-5
clone_size: .
cdr3_nt: TGTGCCAGCAGCACCGGGACAGGGAAGGAAAAACTGTTTTTT
cdr3_aa: CASSTGTGKEKLFF

j_call: TRBJ2-7
d_call: .
v_call: TRBV28
clone_size: .
cdr3_nt: TGTGCCAGCAGCCTAACCTACGAGCAGTACTTC
cdr3_aa: CASSLTYEQYF

j_call: TRBJ2-1
d_call: .
v_call: TRBV29-1
clone_size: .
cdr3_nt: TGCAGCGTTACAAAGTTTACCGGGACCAAGGTTGAGCAGTTCTTC
cdr3_aa: CSVTKFTGTKVEQFF

j_call: TRBJ2-7
d_call: .
v_call: TRBV6-5
clone_size: .
cdr3_nt: TGTGCCAGCAGCGCAGACAGATTCTACGAGCAGTACTTC
cdr3_aa: CASSADRFYEQYF

j_call: TRBJ2-1
d_call: TRBD2
v_call: TRBV5-1
clone_size: .
cdr3_nt: TGCGCCAGCAGCCCCGGGACTAGCAGCTACAATGAGCAGTTCTTC
cdr3_aa: CASSPGTSSYNEQFF

j_call: TRBJ1-6
d_call: .
v_call: TRBV4-3
clone_size: .
cdr3_nt: TGCGCCAGCAGCCAAGCGGGGCGAGGGTATAATTCACCCCTCCACTTT
cdr3_aa: CASSQAGRGYNSPLHF

j_call: TRBJ1-2
d_call: TRBD1
v_call: TRBV18
clone_size: .
cdr3_nt: TGTGCCAGCTCACCAATCACACAGGGGCTCGGTAACTATGGCTACACCTTC
cdr3_aa: CASSPITQGLGNYGYTF

j_call: TRBJ2-5
d_call: .
v_call: TRBV20-1
clone_size: .
cdr3_nt: TGCAGTGCTAGAGAAGAGACCCAGTACTTC
cdr3_aa: CSAREETQYF